The clone carrying this T cell receptor (beta chain) is a singleton in its sample. Its specificity is not known. The data originate from a study of cytotoxic CD8 clonotypes in ibrutinib-treated CLL. Points from the study as a whole: Rare overall, public clonotypes shrank or held steady under therapy. Age-matched healthy donor levels were exceeded by baseline clonality, which tracked circulating CD8+ T-cell counts. Clonality, elevated at ibrutinib response, dropped back toward baseline at progression.

Here immunoSEQ multiplex PCR was the method, and the copy in TCRdb shows in-frame clones only, minus some. The sample holds hundreds of thousands of clones, 70% to 80% seen once. The CDR3 is 16 residues long. CDR1 and CDR2 (germline): MGHDK, SYGVNS. Germline trimming cut 0 bases from V and 7 bases from J; bases unmatched to any gene: 7. The sequence came from a human donor with chronic lymphocytic leukemia. Here the sequenced sample was PBMCs, taken before ibrutinib treatment. The chain recombines TRBV25-1 with TRBJ2-3; TRBD2 matches at 10 bases. The chain's CDR3 is CASSEYTASGSHTQYF. As DNA, the CDR3 is TGTGCCAGCAGTGAATATACGGCTAGCGGGAGTCATACGCAGTATTTT.